This T cell receptor beta chain came from a study of radiotherapy plus CTLA-4 blockade in lung cancer. Study context: Disease control was seen in about 30% of patients, objective responses in roughly 19%.

Points on this clone: The antigen is undetermined.

Study observations and caveats: Tumor-origin TCR clones grew in blood after radiotherapy plus ipilimumab. Alongside interferon-beta, early blood T cell clone dynamics were reportedly the best predictor of response.

TCRdb's table, derived via immunoSEQ multiplex PCR, lists solely in-frame clones and lacks some. Of 65,000 to 100,000 clones listed, roughly 87% are singletons. CDR1 is SGHRS, CDR2 YFSETQ, per germline. V lost 4 bases and J lost 4; bases outside the gene matches: 5. The CDR3 sequence is 15 residues long. Specimen: peripheral blood, collected from a patient treated with radiotherapy plus ipilimumab. The chain employs TRBV5-1 and TRBJ2-3, with 11 bases identical to TRBD2. The clonotype originates from a human donor with non-small cell lung cancer who had stable disease on radiotherapy plus ipilimumab. This CDR3 reads CASSGPSGGPDTQYF. For the CDR3, the DNA is TGCGCCAGCAGCGGCCCTAGCGGGGGGCCAGATACGCAGTATTTT.